Listed below are T cell receptor beta chains from one sample, sequenced in a study of blood T cell repertoires in COVID-19. The table came from immunoSEQ multiplex PCR; TCRdb's copy has only in-frame clones and leaves some out. The data contain around 86,000 clones, approximately 81% of them singletons. The specimen sequenced was peripheral blood. Receptors originate from a man at least 80 years old with acute or convalescent COVID-19. The CDR3 runs from the conserved cysteine through the conserved F or W. D genes are given only for firm matches. Clone size is stated in some rows and not others, as once, few, many or a class when expanded.

j_gene | d_gene | abundance | v_gene | CDR3nt | CDR3aa
TRBJ2-2 | - | - | TRBV4-2 | TGTGCCAGCAGCCAAGAAGGGACATTGAACACCGGGGAGCTGTTTTTT | CASSQEGTLNTGELFF
TRBJ1-2 | - | - | TRBV28 | TGTGCCAGCACACTGACAGGAGCTAACTATGGCTACACCTTC | CASTLTGANYGYTF
TRBJ1-2 | - | - | TRBV7-2 | TGTGCCAGCAGTTCCGGGAACATCTATGGCTACACCTTC | CASSSGNIYGYTF
TRBJ2-3 | - | - | TRBV9 | TGTGCCAGCAGCGTAGTGGCAGGGAGCACAGATACGCAGTATTTT | CASSVVAGSTDTQYF
TRBJ2-2 | - | - | TRBV18 | TGTGCCAGCTCAGCGCAGGGGAACACCGGGGAGCTGTTTTTT | CASSAQGNTGELFF
TRBJ2-1 | TRBD1 | - | TRBV29-1 | TGCAGCGTCGACGCCGCGGGACAGGGGCGTAGGAATGAGCAGTTCTTC | CSVDAAGQGRRNEQFF
TRBJ2-5 | - | - | TRBV5-1 | TGCGCCAGCAGCTCCTTAGCGGCGAAGCAAGAGACCCAGTACTTC | CASSSLAAKQETQYF
TRBJ2-2 | TRBD1 | - | TRBV29-1 | TGCAGCGGAAGGACAGGGGATAACGGGGAGCTGTTTTTT | CSGRTGDNGELFF
TRBJ2-5 | TRBD2 | - | TRBV5-1 | TGCGCCAGCAGCTTACCCACTAGCGCCCCGCCCTCAGGGACCCAGTACTTC | CASSLPTSAPPSGTQYF
TRBJ2-7 | - | - | TRBV6-5 | TGTGCCAGCAGTTACTCAAGGACAGTTTTTTCCTACGAGCAGTACTTC | CASSYSRTVFSYEQYF
TRBJ2-3 | TRBD2 | - | TRBV5-1 | TGCGCCAGCAGCTTGGAGATTAGCGGGAGGTTTATAGGCACAGATACGCAGTATTTT | CASSLEISGRFIGTDTQYF
TRBJ1-3 | TRBD1 | - | TRBV6-5 | TGTGCCATACAGGGGGCACAGGCTGGAAACACCATATATTTT | CAIQGAQAGNTIYF
TRBJ2-3 | TRBD2 | - | TRBV5-1 | TGCGCCAGCAGCGAAGGGACTAGAGGGGCCCTTGATACGCAGTATTTT | CASSEGTRGALDTQYF
TRBJ1-5 | TRBD1 | few | TRBV28 | TGTGCCAGCAGTCCCCGACAGGGCCATCAGCCCCAGCATTTT | CASSPRQGHQPQHF
TRBJ2-7 | - | - | TRBV14 | TGTGCCAGCAGCTCACACAGAGTATTGAGCTCCTACGAGCAGTACTTC | CASSSHRVLSSYEQYF
TRBJ1-1 | TRBD1 | - | TRBV6-5 | TGTGCCAGCAGTTTTACAGGGGAAACTGAAGCTTTCTTT | CASSFTGETEAFF